The sequence of this T cell receptor beta chain was determined in a study of response to subunit inactivated influenza vaccine. Findings of the study overall: The study's authors posited that every seasonal influenza vaccination enlists few new T cells.

One entry per CDR3 protein results from TCRdb running MiXCR on the RT-PCR reads. The data hold about 700,000 distinct CDR3 sequences, with 14% observed a single time. This clonotype was seen a few times. Its antigen is as yet unknown. Looked up from germline, CDR1 is MNHEY and CDR2 is SVGAGI. The ends were cut back, 0 bases at V and 5 bases at J, with 23 bases in the middle. The CDR3 loop spans 18 amino acids. The clonotype comes from a man aged 45-65 years who received an inactivated influenza vaccine. The V and J genes are TRBV6-5 and TRBJ2-7; the D call may be TRBD1 or TRBD2 (5 bases each). Sample: PBMCs from blood, taken roughly 2 weeks before vaccination. CDR3 DNA sequence: TGTGCCAGCAGTTACTCGAAGCCAGGGAGTAATCTCGGACACGAGCAGTACTTC. Translated: CASSYSKPGSNLGHEQYF.